This T cell receptor (beta chain) was identified in a study of cytomegalovirus exposure and HLA in healthy donors. Primers included in the PCR were 60 Vbeta and 13 Jbeta primers. The data were produced by immunoSEQ multiplex PCR, yet TCRdb's version contains in-frame clones alone and is incomplete. Among some 120,000 clones listed, approximately 8.7% were seen once. This clone has more than one count but fewer than ten. The germline V gene encodes CDR1 SGHVS and CDR2 FQNEAQ. The CDR3 length is 15 residues. J was trimmed by 7 bases and V by 2 bases; bases with no gene match: 6. The chain links TRBV7-8 to TRBJ2-3; 10 positions agree with TRBD2. Sequenced: PBMCs. This clonotype was sampled from a man aged 40-49 years in good health and CMV-seronegative. The CDR3 sequence is CASSLIAGGGNTQYF. CDR3 sequence (DNA): TGTGCCAGCAGCTTAATAGCGGGGGGTGGAAATACGCAGTATTTT.